Presented here are 17 T cell receptor beta chains from one specimen sequenced in a study of T cell responses to AZD1222 COVID-19 vaccine. The data were produced by immunoSEQ multiplex PCR, yet TCRdb's version contains in-frame clones alone and is incomplete. Seen here are approximately 85,000 clones, roughly nine tenths observed once, and the top ten hold 7%. The source was peripheral blood, collected on day 0 of AZD1222 vaccination. These receptors all come from an adult in good health.

V usage is TRBV6-6 and J usage is TRBJ2-3; D is unresolved. The CDR3 is made up of 11 amino acids. The V gene lost 7 bases and the J gene lost 7 bases, with 9 bases spanning the gap. From germline, CDR1 is MNHNY and CDR2 SVGAGI (reference sequence). The CDR3 loop reads CASKATHTQYF. In DNA, the CDR3 is TGTGCCAGCAAGGCTACACATACGCAGTATTTT.

The chain uses TRBV11-2 and TRBJ2-7; either TRBD1 or TRBD2 may fit D (5 bases each). CDR1 and CDR2 (germline): SGHAT, FQNNGV. The length of the CDR3 is 15 residues. Trimming stripped 4 bases from V and 3 bases from J, with 16 bases between. The CDR3 spells CASSYQRGQGYEQYF. DNA of the CDR3: TGTGCCAGCAGCTACCAGAGGGGCCAGGGCTACGAGCAGTACTTC.

This rearrangement joins TRBV12-2 to TRBJ1-3; the table assigns TRBD1, which was not confirmed against the DNA. TRBV12-2 is a pseudogene locus. This CDR3 region has 23 residues. CDR3 DNA sequence: TGTGCAAGTCGCTTAGTATTTGCGGTGGAAGGGGCGATACCAACTCTTTTTGGAAACACCATATATTTT. It codes for CASRLVFAVEGAIPTLFGNTIYF.

The rearrangement uses TRBV6-5 and TRBJ2-7; 8 nucleotides agree with TRBD2. Germline CDR1 reads MNHEY; CDR2 reads SVGAGI. J gave up 1 base and V 7 bases, and 6 bases lay outside the gene matches. The CDR3 spans 14 residues. For the CDR3, the DNA is TGTGCCAGCATAGCGGGACACAATTCCTACGAGCAGTACTTC. It is translated as CASIAGHNSYEQYF.

The rearrangement joins TRBV27 to TRBJ2-1; 8 bases line up with TRBD2. The CDR3 covers 16 residues. The junction had 6 bases not matched to a gene; V was cut back by 5 bases and J by 0 bases. CDR1 and CDR2 (germline): MNHEY, SMNVEV (reference sequence). CDR3 sequence (DNA): TGTGCCAGCAGTCCCACTAGCGGCAACTCCTACAATGAGCAGTTCTTC. This encodes CASSPTSGNSYNEQFF.

This clone was counted only a few times. The chain uses TRBV7-8 and TRBJ1-5, with 7 bases that match TRBD1. There are 16 residues in the CDR3. J was trimmed by 4 bases and V by 4 bases; bases with no gene match: 10. Germline CDR1 reads SGHVS; CDR2 reads FQNEAQ. CDR3 sequence reads: CASSSQGGAPNQPQHF. CDR3 nucleotide sequence: TGTGCCAGCAGCTCCCAGGGGGGGGCCCCTAATCAGCCCCAGCATTTT.

The chain joins TRBV28 to TRBJ1-2, with 12 bases matching TRBD1. The CDR3 spans 15 residues. Trimming removed 6 bases from V and 7 bases from J; junction bases left unmatched: 9. Germline CDR1 reads MDHEN; CDR2 reads SYDVKM. The CDR3 nucleotides are TGTGCCAGCAGCTCCAGGGGGACAGGGGGCAGTGGCTACACCTTC. Translated, it gives CASSSRGTGGSGYTF.

The chain uses TRBV7-8 and TRBJ2-7, with D possibly matching TRBD1 (5 bases). Germline V lookup: CDR1 SGHVS, CDR2 FQNEAQ. The CDR3 consists of 15 residues. V was cut by 2 bases and J by 5 bases, with 16 bases left in between. The CDR3 DNA is TGTGCCAGCAGCTTATTAGGGGCAGTCCGTAACGAGCAGTACTTC. The encoded protein is CASSLLGAVRNEQYF. The variable domain in full, completed from reference TRBV7-8 and TRBJ2-7, reads GAGVSQSPRYKVAKRGQDVALRCDPISGHVSLFWYQQALGQGPEFLTYFQNEAQLDKSGLPSDRFFAERPEGSVSTLKIQRTQQEDSAVYLCASSLLGAVRNEQYFGPGTRLTVT.

The chain is built from TRBV7-2 and TRBJ1-6; 9 bases agree with TRBD1. Trimming cost V 2 bases and J 4 bases; bases outside gene matches: 3. Germline V CDR1 and CDR2: SGHTA, FQGNSA. The CDR3 contains 16 residues. CDR3 protein: CASSLNRGLYNSPLHF. The CDR3 DNA sequence: TGTGCCAGCAGCTTAAACAGGGGGCTTTATAATTCACCCCTCCACTTT.

The chain uses TRBV3-1 (or the pseudogene TRBV3-2) and TRBJ1-1, with D uncertain. Trimming cost V 1 base and J 0 bases, with 6 bases left between them. The CDR3 has 14 residues. CDR1 is LGHDT, CDR2 YNNKEL, per germline (reference sequence). CDR3: CASSQVGLNTEAFF. DNA of the CDR3: TGTGCCAGCAGCCAAGTAGGCCTGAACACTGAAGCTTTCTTT.

J is TRBJ2-1 and V is TRBV7-3, with 10 bases matching TRBD2. With 5 bases clipped from V and 4 bases from J, the junction kept 8 bases outside the gene matches. The CDR3 contains 16 residues. Germline CDR1 is SGHTA and CDR2 is FQGTGA. CDR3 sequence reads: CASSRLAGGGYNEQFF. The CDR3 DNA sequence: TGTGCCAGCAGCCGATTAGCGGGAGGTGGGTACAATGAGCAGTTCTTC.

The J gene is TRBJ1-3, the V gene TRBV7-2; D is unclear. This CDR3 comprises 15 residues. Per the germline V gene, CDR1 is SGHTA and CDR2 is FQGNSA. Trimming removed 4 bases from V and 4 bases from J, with 14 bases in between. CDR3 coding DNA: TGTGCCAGCAGCTCCCAGCGGGAGCGGGGAAACACCATATATTTT. This codes for CASSSQRERGNTIYF.

This clone was found many times. The V call is TRBV4-2, the J call TRBJ1-5; weak D call: TRBD1 (5 bases). V lost 3 bases and J 4 bases, leaving 7 bases between the germline ends. CDR3 length: 13 amino acids. CDR1 and CDR2 from the germline V gene are LGHNA and YNFKEQ. CDR3 in amino acids: CASSQGDNQPQHF. CDR3 bases: TGTGCCAGCAGCCAGGGGGATAATCAGCCCCAGCATTTT.

The chain carries TRBV28 and TRBJ1-5, with TRBD1 identical over 9 bases. The CDR3 is 17 residues long. Germline V CDR1 and CDR2: MDHEN, SYDVKM. J was trimmed by 4 bases and V by 4 bases; bases with no gene match: 11. The CDR3 DNA sequence: TGTGCCAGCAGTTCCAAAAACAGGGGGCGGACAAATCAGCCCCAGCATTTT. Protein: CASSSKNRGRTNQPQHF.

This clone was detected once. V usage is TRBV28 and J usage is TRBJ1-6; 7 positions agree with TRBD1. The trim removed 10 bases at V and 6 bases at J, leaving 15 bases unmatched. From germline, CDR1 is MDHEN and CDR2 SYDVKM. This CDR3 has 16 residues. CDR3 sequence reads: CAISNPPGTVNSPLHF. The CDR3 DNA follows: TGTGCCATCTCTAATCCCCCAGGGACAGTTAATTCACCCCTCCACTTT.

This chain joins TRBV5-6 and TRBJ2-5, with unresolved D. CDR1 is SGHDT and CDR2 is YYEEEE in the germline V gene. CDR3 length equals 15 residues. V was clipped by 1 base and J by 4 bases, with 14 bases between them. Here the CDR3 reads CASSLWGVVRETQYF. The CDR3 DNA sequence: TGTGCCAGCAGCTTGTGGGGTGTAGTGCGAGAGACCCAGTACTTC.

The genes are TRBV6-5 and TRBJ2-7; TRBD1 might be the D (6 bases). This CDR3 contains 12 residues. Per germline, CDR1 MNHEY and CDR2 SVGAGI. The V end lost 6 bases, the J end lost 5 bases, and 11 bases lay between the germline ends. The chain's CDR3 is CASSSTGNEQYF. CDR3 nucleotides: TGTGCCAGCAGCTCGACAGGCAACGAGCAGTACTTC.